These 20 T cell receptor beta chains share one sample of origin, sequenced in a study of T cells in narcolepsy. Sequencing was performed with immunoSEQ multiplex PCR; in TCRdb, only in-frame clones are kept and a portion is missing. Here the sample spans 34,000 or so clones, roughly three quarters being singletons. Sequenced: memory (CD45RA-) CD4+ T cells from blood. All receptors come from a human donor in good health.

This clone was detected only a few times. The CDR3 reads CASSLVLFSYGYTF. The CDR3 DNA follows: TGTGCCAGCAGCTTAGTTCTGTTTTCCTATGGCTACACCTTC. The rearrangement links TRBV7-9 to TRBJ1-2; D is unresolved. Germline CDR1 and CDR2: SEHNR and FQNEAQ (reference sequence). The CDR3 covers 14 residues. Trimming removed 1 base from V and 4 bases from J, with 10 bases in between.

The chain joins TRBV19 to TRBJ1-5; D gene unclear. This CDR3 has 16 amino acids. Trimming left V 6 bases short and J 2 bases short, with 17 bases between. Germline loops: CDR1 LNHDA, CDR2 SQIVND (reference sequence). The CDR3 nucleotides read TGTGCCAGTAGGGTGGGCTCGACTAGGGGCAATCAGCCCCAGCATTTT. Its translation is CASRVGSTRGNQPQHF.

This chain uses TRBV11-2 with TRBJ2-5; D is unresolved. This CDR3 is 13 amino acids long. The V end was cut by 3 bases, the J end by 4 bases, with 9 bases between. Germline CDR1 reads SGHAT; CDR2 reads FQNNGV. The DNA of the CDR3 is TGTGCCAGCAGCTTCCTGTGGGGAGAGACCCAGTACTTC. Its translation: CASSFLWGETQYF.

In its sample, this clone was seen a few times. The rearrangement joins TRBV5-1 to TRBJ2-3; the match to TRBD2 covers 7 bases. From germline, CDR1 is SGHRS and CDR2 YFSETQ. The CDR3 is 18 amino acids. V was pared by 7 bases and J by 5 bases, with 22 bases of the junction left unmatched. This CDR3 is CASRWLAAPPHTRDTQYF. DNA of the CDR3: TGCGCCAGCCGGTGGCTAGCGGCCCCGCCACACACACGAGATACGCAGTATTTT.

This chain connects TRBV14 to TRBJ2-5, with D unclear. The V end lost 0 bases, the J end lost 2 bases, and 7 bases lay between the germline ends. The CDR3 covers 14 residues. The V gene's germline CDR1 is SGHDN and CDR2 FVKESK. The CDR3 loop is CASSQDTIQETQYF. CDR3 nucleotide sequence: TGTGCCAGCAGCCAAGATACCATTCAAGAGACCCAGTACTTC.

This chain connects TRBV11-1 to TRBJ1-1; no definite D call. This CDR3 spans 13 amino acids. V lost 1 base and J 1 base, leaving 4 bases between the germline ends. Germline CDR1 is SGHAT and CDR2 is FQDESV (reference sequence). CDR3 region: CASSLERNTEAFF. The CDR3 bases are TGTGCCAGCAGCTTAGAGAGGAACACTGAAGCTTTCTTT.

V and J are TRBV5-1 and TRBJ2-1; 7 nucleotides align to TRBD2. The J segment lost 5 bases and the V segment lost 0 bases, leaving 5 bases of the junction unmatched. Germline loops: CDR1 SGHRS, CDR2 YFSETQ. The CDR3 runs to 15 residues. The CDR3 loop is CASSLVWTSDNEQFF. In DNA form, the CDR3 reads TGCGCCAGCAGCTTGGTGTGGACTAGTGACAATGAGCAGTTCTTC.

This chain links TRBV5-1 with TRBJ1-2; possibly TRBD1 for D (6 bases). This CDR3 is built from 14 residues. The V end lost 4 bases, the J end lost 7 bases, and 17 bases lay between the germline ends. Germline V gene sequence: CDR1 SGHRS, CDR2 YFSETQ. The CDR3 nucleotides are TGCGCCAGCAGCCCGTTGCAGGGGCAGGCTGGCTACACCTTC. It is translated as CASSPLQGQAGYTF.

The chain uses TRBV5-1 and TRBJ1-1, with 7 nucleotides matching TRBD1. Trimming removed 4 bases from V and 6 bases from J; junction bases left unmatched: 3. Germline CDR1 and CDR2: SGHRS and YFSETQ. The CDR3 has 12 residues. The chain's CDR3 is CASSTGTAEAFF. As DNA, the CDR3 is TGCGCCAGCAGCACCGGGACAGCTGAAGCTTTCTTT.

The chain has TRBV25-1 and TRBJ2-1; 9 positions match TRBD1. The CDR3 consists of 15 residues. Germline CDR1 reads MGHDK; CDR2 reads SYGVNS. Trimming removed 3 bases from V and 6 bases from J; junction bases left unmatched: 6. CDR3 protein: CASSDLTGGRNEQFF. The CDR3 DNA reads TGTGCCAGCAGTGATTTGACAGGGGGACGCAATGAGCAGTTCTTC.

The chain employs TRBV7-9 and TRBJ1-1; 11 positions match TRBD1. The germline V gene has CDR1 SEHNR and CDR2 FQNEAQ (reference sequence). The CDR3 is made up of 15 amino acids. Germline trimming cut 4 bases from V and 4 bases from J; bases unmatched to any gene: 5. The CDR3 sequence is CASSWTGGAGTEAFF. The DNA of the CDR3 is TGTGCCAGCAGCTGGACAGGGGGCGCGGGCACTGAAGCTTTCTTT. The variable domain in full, with the rest retrieved from reference TRBV7-9 and TRBJ1-1, is DTGVSQNPRHKITKRGQNVTFRCDPISEHNRLYWYRQTLGQGPEFLTYFQNEAQLEKSRLLSDRFSAERPKGSFSTLEIQRTEQGDSAMYLCASSWTGGAGTEAFFGQGTRLTVV.

This chain links TRBV5-1 with TRBJ1-1, with a possible D match to TRBD1 (5 bases). V dropped 5 bases and J dropped 5 bases, with 22 bases sitting between them. This CDR3 has 16 residues. Per the germline V gene, CDR1 is SGHRS and CDR2 is YFSETQ. The DNA of the CDR3 is TGCGCCAGCAGAAGGGGTCAGGGAGCCGCCGCGACTGAAGCTTTCTTT. Translated, it gives CASRRGQGAAATEAFF.

The rearrangement links TRBV28 to TRBJ1-4; 9 nucleotides align to TRBD1. The V and J ends lost 10 bases and 7 bases, in that order; junction bases with no gene match: 13. This CDR3 has 15 amino acids. Germline CDR1 reads MDHEN; CDR2 reads SYDVKM. DNA of the CDR3: TGTGCCACCTGGGGACAGGGTTGGAATGGTGAAAAACTGTTTTTT. Residues: CATWGQGWNGEKLFF.

The genes are TRBV30 and TRBJ1-4; 7 nucleotides line up with TRBD1. In germline, CDR1 is GTSNPN, CDR2 SVGIG (reference sequence). V dropped 8 bases and J dropped 5; count of bases not matched to a gene: 5. CDR3 length: 12 amino acids. The CDR3 DNA follows: TGTGCCCGGGACAGTCGGAATGAAAAACTGTTTTTT. It yields the protein CARDSRNEKLFF. Combining the CDR3 with reference TRBV30 and TRBJ1-4 gives the whole variable domain SQTIHQWPATLVQPVGSPLSLECTVEGTSNPNLYWYRQAAGRGLQLLFYSVGIGQISSEVPQNLSASRPQDRQFILSSKKLLLSDSGFYLCARDSRNEKLFFGSGTQLSVL.

The V call is TRBV6-1, the J call TRBJ2-3; the match to TRBD2 covers 7 bases. This CDR3 contains 17 residues. Per the germline V gene, CDR1 is MNHNS and CDR2 is SASEGT. V gave up 2 bases and J gave up 0 bases; unmatched junction bases: 8. The CDR3 DNA follows: TGTGCCAGCAGTGAACTTCGGGGGAGGGGTAGCACAGATACGCAGTATTTT. Its translation is CASSELRGRGSTDTQYF.

CDR3 nucleotide sequence: TGTGCTAGTGGCCTACAAGGGGGGACTGAAGCTTTCTTT. Its protein product is CASGLQGGTEAFF. The chain employs TRBV12-5 and TRBJ1-1; D is possibly TRBD1 (6 bases). This CDR3 is 13 amino acids long. V lost 6 bases, J lost 5 bases, and 13 bases lay in between. The germline gives CDR1 LGHNT, CDR2 FRNRAP.

V is TRBV7-9 and J is TRBJ2-1, with D tentatively TRBD1 or TRBD2 (5 bases each). The CDR3 extends over 15 amino acids. V was cut by 0 bases and J by 7 bases, with 13 bases left in between. Germline values: CDR1 SEHNR, CDR2 FQNEAQ (reference sequence). The CDR3 region is CASSLAGTNVNEQFF. Written as DNA, the CDR3 is TGTGCCAGCAGCTTAGCCGGGACCAATGTGAATGAGCAGTTCTTC.

The chain couples TRBV6-6 to TRBJ1-5; D gene uncertain. Germline lookup yields CDR1 MNHNY and CDR2 SVGAGI (reference sequence). CDR3 length: 14 amino acids. V lost 7 bases and J lost 3, with 13 bases in between. CDR3 sequence reads: CASKTPADNQPQHF. The CDR3 DNA sequence: TGTGCCAGCAAAACCCCCGCGGACAATCAGCCCCAGCATTTT.

CDR3 bases: TGTGCCAGCAGCCGCGGACAACGTCCATACAATGAGCAGTTCTTC. Protein sequence: CASSRGQRPYNEQFF. This rearrangement joins TRBV14 to TRBJ2-1, with a weak D call TRBD1 (5 bases). Trimming shortened V by 4 bases and J by 4 bases, and 14 bases separated the two germline ends. The CDR3 is 15 amino acids. Germline-derived CDR1 and CDR2 are SGHDN and FVKESK.

J is TRBJ2-7 and V is TRBV6-5; 11 bases line up with TRBD2. The ends lost 7 bases at V and 0 bases at J; junction bases unmatched: 2. The germline gives CDR1 MNHEY, CDR2 SVGAGI. The CDR3 has 14 residues. CDR3 sequence: CASKTSGGSYEQYF. The CDR3 DNA follows: TGTGCCAGCAAAACTAGCGGGGGCTCCTACGAGCAGTACTTC.